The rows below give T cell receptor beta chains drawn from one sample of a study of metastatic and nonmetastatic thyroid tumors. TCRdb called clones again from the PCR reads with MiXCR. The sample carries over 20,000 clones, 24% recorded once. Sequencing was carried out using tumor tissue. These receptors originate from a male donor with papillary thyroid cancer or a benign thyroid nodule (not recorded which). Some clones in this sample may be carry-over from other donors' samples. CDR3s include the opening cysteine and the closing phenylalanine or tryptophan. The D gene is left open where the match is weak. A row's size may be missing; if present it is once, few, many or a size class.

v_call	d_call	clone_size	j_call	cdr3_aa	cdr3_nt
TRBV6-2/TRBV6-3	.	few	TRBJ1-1	CASSPNFVNTEAFF	TGTGCCAGCAGTCCGAATTTCGTTAACACTGAAGCTTTCTTT
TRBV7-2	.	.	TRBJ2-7	CASSLNRVTYEQYF	TGTGCCAGCAGCTTAAACAGGGTCACGTACGAGCAGTACTTC
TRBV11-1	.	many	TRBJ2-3	CASSLGWSVRRDADTQYF	TGTGCCAGCAGCTTAGGATGGTCGGTTCGGCGGGACGCAGATACGCAGTATTTT
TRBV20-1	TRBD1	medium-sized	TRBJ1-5	CSARERTGVQPQHF	TGCAGTGCTAGAGAAAGAACAGGGGTTCAGCCCCAGCATTTT
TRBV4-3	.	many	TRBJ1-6	CASREMTGGNSPLHF	TGCGCCAGCAGAGAAATGACAGGTGGGAATTCACCCCTCCACTTT
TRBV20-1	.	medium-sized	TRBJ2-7	CSGGGPYEQYF	TGCAGTGGCGGTGGCCCCTACGAGCAGTACTTC
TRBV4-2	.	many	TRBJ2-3	CASSQEGGGGADTQYF	TGTGCCAGCAGCCAAGAGGGGGGCGGGGGTGCAGATACGCAGTATTTT
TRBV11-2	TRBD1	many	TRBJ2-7	CASSPRTGWSLFEQYF	TGTGCCAGCAGCCCGCGGACAGGTTGGAGCCTCTTCGAGCAGTACTTC
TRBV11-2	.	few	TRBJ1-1	CASSLGVGEGRREKAFF	TGTGCCAGCAGCTTGGGGGTGGGAGAAGGGAGGAGGGAAAAAGCTTTCTTT
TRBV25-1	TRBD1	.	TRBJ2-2	CASSDQGAEIGELFF	TGTGCCAGCAGTGACCAGGGGGCAGAGATCGGGGAGCTGTTTTTT
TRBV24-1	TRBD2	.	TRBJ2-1	CATSDLAGGQEGSYNEQFF	TGTGCCACCAGTGATTTAGCGGGAGGGCAAGAAGGCTCCTACAATGAGCAGTTCTTC
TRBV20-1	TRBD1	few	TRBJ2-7	CSARDPRTGVYYEQYF	TGCAGTGCTAGAGACCCACGTACAGGGGTTTACTACGAGCAGTACTTC
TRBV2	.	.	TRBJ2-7	CASTPRTGTNEQYF	TGTGCCAGCACCCCTAGGACAGGGACTAACGAGCAGTACTTC
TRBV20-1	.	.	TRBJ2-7	CSAREGYGYISYEQYF	TGCAGTGCTAGAGAAGGCTACGGCTACATCTCCTACGAGCAGTACTTC
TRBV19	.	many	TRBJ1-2	CASSPEGRTYGYTF	TGTGCCAGTAGTCCAGAGGGACGGACCTATGGCTACACCTTC
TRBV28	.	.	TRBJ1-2	CASGYLDMLNYCYTF	TGTGCCAGCGGATACCTGGACATGCTCAACTATTGCTACACCTTC
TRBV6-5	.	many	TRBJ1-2	CASSYSGLNYGYTF	TGTGCCAGCAGTTACTCAGGGTTGAACTATGGCTACACCTTC
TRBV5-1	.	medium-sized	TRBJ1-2	CASNVGSDYGYTF	TGCGCCAGCAATGTAGGGTCCGACTATGGCTACACCTTC
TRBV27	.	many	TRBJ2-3	CASSGGPGDTQYF	TGTGCCAGCAGTGGAGGGCCCGGAGATACGCAGTATTTT
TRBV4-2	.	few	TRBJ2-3	CASRHLGHSVPSTDTQYF	TGTGCCAGCAGACACCTGGGGCACAGCGTACCTAGCACAGATACGCAGTATTTT